These 31 T cell receptor beta chains share one sample of origin, sequenced in a study of T cell responses to AZD1222 COVID-19 vaccine. Sequencing used immunoSEQ multiplex PCR; TCRdb keeps in-frame clones, though not all of them. Among 110,000 to 150,000 clones listed, 90% to 95% were seen once. The starting material was peripheral blood, obtained after recovery from COVID-19. The receptors here all came from an adult who had recovered from COVID-19.

This rearrangement joins TRBV7-2 to TRBJ2-7; a weak D match, TRBD1 (5 bases). CDR1 SGHTA and CDR2 FQGNSA come from the germline V gene. CDR3 length: 13 residues. Trimming shortened V by 2 bases and J by 3 bases, and 8 bases separated the two germline ends. The CDR3, as DNA: TGTGCCAGCAGCTTAAGACAGAACTACGAGCAGTACTTC. Protein sequence: CASSLRQNYEQYF.

V usage is TRBV4-1 and J usage is TRBJ2-5; 9 bases line up with TRBD1. After removal of 9 bases from V and 3 bases from J, the junction contained 8 bases not matched to a gene. The germline gives CDR1 MGHRA, CDR2 YSYEKL. The CDR3 contains 14 residues. CDR3 protein: CASRKGDREETQYF. The DNA of the CDR3 is TGCGCCAGTCGTAAGGGGGACAGGGAAGAGACCCAGTACTTC.

The CDR3 DNA reads as TGTGCCAGCAGCACGGGACAGGGGGCGGCAACTAATGAAAAACTGTTTTTT. Translating gives CASSTGQGAATNEKLFF. The genes are TRBV7-8 and TRBJ1-4; 12 nucleotides match TRBD1. CDR3 length equals 17 residues. CDR1 is SGHVS and CDR2 is FQNEAQ in the germline V gene. Trimming at V came to 5 bases and at J to 0 bases, leaving 4 bases not matched to a gene.

V and J are TRBV10-3 and TRBJ2-3; perhaps TRBD2 as D (6 bases). Germline CDR1 is ENHRY and CDR2 is SYGVKD. CDR3 length: 17 amino acids. Trimming shortened V by 3 bases and J by 2 bases, and 18 bases separated the two germline ends. CDR3 in DNA: TGTGCCATCAGTGACCCGAGGCTAGCGCGGCTCACAGATACGCAGTATTTT. Translation gives CAISDPRLARLTDTQYF.

The chain combines TRBV2 with TRBJ1-5; D unclear. Trimming stripped 3 bases from V and 0 bases from J, with 12 bases between. CDR3 length: 16 residues. CDR1 is SNHLY and CDR2 is FYNNEI in the germline V gene. The CDR3 DNA reads TGTGCCAGCAGTGATATTCCACTATATAGCAATCAGCCCCAGCATTTT. Translated: CASSDIPLYSNQPQHF.

The chain combines TRBV14 with TRBJ2-1; maybe TRBD2 (6 bases). Germline CDR1 reads SGHDN; CDR2 reads FVKESK. This CDR3 region has 17 residues. Trimming took 4 bases from V and 3 from J, leaving 19 bases between them. The CDR3 DNA reads as TGTGCCAGCAGCCCCCTGGCGGGATCCAACTACTACAATGAGCAGTTCTTC. This encodes CASSPLAGSNYYNEQFF.

This clone was seen just once. This sample also contains other DNA sequences that code for the same CDR3. The chain carries TRBV19 and TRBJ1-2; D unclear. V was shortened by 2 bases and J by 2 bases, with 9 bases between the two germline ends. CDR3 length: 14 residues. Per the germline V gene, CDR1 is LNHDA and CDR2 is SQIVND (reference sequence). The CDR3 DNA sequence: TGTGCCAGTAGTATATCACTCGACAACTATGGCTACACCTTC. Translation: CASSISLDNYGYTF.

This clone has just one count. V gene TRBV9 combines with J gene TRBJ2-7; weak D call: TRBD1 (5 bases). This CDR3 has 14 amino acids. Germline V CDR1 and CDR2: SGDLS, YYNGEE. Trimming left V 4 bases short and J 5 bases short, with 16 bases between. In DNA form, the CDR3 reads TGTGCCAGCAGCCCGGCCAGGGTATCCCACGAGCAGTACTTC. Its translation is CASSPARVSHEQYF.

This sequence joins TRBV28 and TRBJ1-2; perhaps TRBD1 as D (5 bases). The V and J ends lost 5 bases and 5 bases respectively, with 18 bases between them. Germline V gene lookup returns CDR1 MDHEN and CDR2 SYDVKM. The CDR3 covers 15 residues. This chain's CDR3 is CASSVAQTETYGYTF. DNA of the CDR3: TGTGCCAGCAGTGTAGCTCAGACAGAGACTTATGGCTACACCTTC.

The chain joins TRBV3-1 (or the pseudogene TRBV3-2) to TRBJ1-5; D gene uncertain. From germline, CDR1 is LGHDT and CDR2 YNNKEL (reference sequence). Between the trimmed V and J ends, which lost 2 bases and 1 base, there was a span of 0 bases. The CDR3 spans 12 residues. Here the CDR3 reads CASSQSNQPQHF. The CDR3 region has the DNA TGTGCCAGCAGCCAAAGCAATCAGCCCCAGCATTTT.

V gene TRBV6-5 combines with J gene TRBJ1-1, with 8 bases lining up with TRBD1. The CDR3 is 13 residues long. The V gene's germline CDR1 is MNHEY and CDR2 SVGAGI. J was trimmed by 5 bases and V by 9 bases; bases with no gene match: 8. CDR3 loop: CASSRGRGTEAFF. CDR3 DNA: TGTGCCAGTTCCAGGGGGCGGGGGACTGAAGCTTTCTTT.

To note about this clone: The same CDR3 arises from other DNA sequences in this sample as well. The chain employs TRBV5-1 and TRBJ2-7; D is ambiguous. Germline CDR1 reads SGHRS; CDR2 reads YFSETQ. The CDR3 has 12 residues. V was shortened by 0 bases and J by 4 bases, with 5 bases between the two germline ends. CDR3 sequence (DNA): TGCGCCAGCAGCTTGGACGGATACGAGCAGTACTTC. Its translation is CASSLDGYEQYF. The variable domain in full, with the rest retrieved from reference TRBV5-1 and TRBJ2-7, is KAGVTQTPRYLIKTRGQQVTLSCSPISGHRSVSWYQQTPGQGLQFLFEYFSETQRNKGNFPGRFSGRQFSNSRSEMNVSTLELGDSALYLCASSLDGYEQYFGPGTRLTVT.

The rearrangement links TRBV6-5 to TRBJ1-2; D is ambiguous. Between the trimmed V and J ends, which lost 4 bases and 5 bases, there was a span of 11 bases. CDR3 length: 13 amino acids. Germline V gene data show CDR1 as MNHEY and CDR2 as SVGAGI. This chain's CDR3 is CASSLTLWYGYTF. The DNA of the CDR3 is TGTGCCAGCAGTTTGACATTGTGGTATGGCTACACCTTC.

V is TRBV20-1 and J is TRBJ2-7; a possible D gene is TRBD1 (5 bases). V was cut by 3 bases and J by 4 bases, with 7 bases left in between. The CDR3 length is 11 residues. Germline V lookup: CDR1 DFQATT, CDR2 SNEGSKA (reference sequence). The CDR3 reads CSARDIYEQYF. The CDR3 DNA reads TGCAGTGCTAGGGACATTTACGAGCAGTACTTC.

This clone was seen only once. The V gene is TRBV23-1, the J gene TRBJ2-4; D is unresolved. TRBV23-1 is placed among ORFs of uncertain function. Trimming left V 0 bases short and J 1 base short, with 19 bases between. There are 19 residues in the CDR3. Here the CDR3 reads CASSQSSYGDKGAKNIQYF. CDR3 nucleotides: TGCGCCAGCAGTCAATCCTCTTACGGCGACAAAGGGGCCAAAAACATTCAGTACTTC.

The chain has TRBV28 and TRBJ2-3, with 8 bases matching TRBD1. The length of the CDR3 is 16 residues. CDR1 and CDR2 (germline): MDHEN, SYDVKM. The ends lost 5 bases at V and 0 bases at J; junction bases unmatched: 7. In nucleotides, the CDR3 is TGTGCCAGCAGTGTCCAGGGGGCGCCCAGCACAGATACGCAGTATTTT. This codes for CASSVQGAPSTDTQYF. The full variable domain, rest sourced from reference TRBV28 and TRBJ2-3, is DVKVTQSSRYLVKRTGEKVFLECVQDMDHENMFWYRQDPGLGLRLIYFSYDVKMKEKGDIPEGYSVSREKKERFSLILESASTNQTSMYLCASSVQGAPSTDTQYFGPGTRLTVL.

This chain connects TRBV27 to TRBJ2-1, with 11 bases matching TRBD2. V trimming: 6 bases; J trimming: 9 bases; junction bases outside the gene matches: 10. Germline V gene data show CDR1 as MNHEY and CDR2 as SMNVEV (reference sequence). The CDR3 length is 15 residues. The CDR3 DNA sequence: TGTGCCAGCAGCAAAACCCGGCTAGCGGGGGGTGAGCAGTTCTTC. As protein: CASSKTRLAGGEQFF.

The chain joins TRBV28 to TRBJ1-3; D might be TRBD1 (5 bases). The CDR3 spans 16 residues. The V end was cut by 7 bases, the J end by 3 bases, with 19 bases between. CDR1 is MDHEN, CDR2 SYDVKM, per germline. The CDR3 region has the DNA TGTGCCAGCACCCCGGTGGGGGAGGCTGGTGGAAACACCATATATTTT. Encoded protein: CASTPVGEAGGNTIYF. Full variable domain (outside the CDR3, taken from reference TRBV28 and TRBJ1-3): DVKVTQSSRYLVKRTGEKVFLECVQDMDHENMFWYRQDPGLGLRLIYFSYDVKMKEKGDIPEGYSVSREKKERFSLILESASTNQTSMYLCASTPVGEAGGNTIYFGEGSWLTVV.

The CDR3 loop reads CASTQPSRPGYTF. CDR3 sequence (DNA): TGTGCCAGCACCCAACCCTCCCGGCCTGGCTACACCTTC. This chain links TRBV28 with TRBJ1-2; D unclear. Germline V CDR1 and CDR2: MDHEN, SYDVKM. V was clipped by 7 bases and J by 7 bases, with 16 bases between them. The CDR3 spans 13 residues.

V is TRBV4-1 and J is TRBJ2-7, with TRBD2 matching over 7 bases. This CDR3 is built from 16 residues. The germline gives CDR1 MGHRA, CDR2 YSYEKL. After removal of 0 bases from V and 2 bases from J, the junction contained 7 bases not matched to a gene. The CDR3 nucleotides read TGCGCCAGCAGCCAAGATCGGCCTAGCGGCACCTACGAGCAGTACTTC. Protein: CASSQDRPSGTYEQYF.

The rearrangement joins TRBV6-5 to TRBJ1-3; no clear D gene. CDR1 is MNHEY and CDR2 is SVGAGI in the germline V gene. The CDR3 extends over 15 amino acids. V was pared by 6 bases and J by 0 bases, with 12 bases between. The CDR3 sequence: CASRPSGISGNTIYF. For the CDR3, the DNA is TGTGCCAGCAGACCCTCCGGGATCTCTGGAAACACCATATATTTT.

This clone was seen a single time. The chain combines TRBV28 with TRBJ1-1; no reliable D call. The CDR3 length is 14 residues. CDR1 and CDR2 from the germline V gene are MDHEN and SYDVKM. The germline V and J ends were trimmed by 7 bases and 9 bases, with 21 bases remaining between them. CDR3 sequence (DNA): TGTGCCAGCACCCCGGGCGGCAGTGCGGCGAAAGCTTTCTTT. It encodes CASTPGGSAAKAFF. The full variable domain, rest sourced from reference TRBV28 and TRBJ1-1, is DVKVTQSSRYLVKRTGEKVFLECVQDMDHENMFWYRQDPGLGLRLIYFSYDVKMKEKGDIPEGYSVSREKKERFSLILESASTNQTSMYLCASTPGGSAAKAFFGQGTRLTVV.

CDR3 DNA: TGTGCCAGCAGCTCCCAATCCGGGAGCAATGAGCAGTTCTTC. Its protein product is CASSSQSGSNEQFF. The genes are TRBV7-9 and TRBJ2-1; maybe TRBD2 (6 bases). Trimming removed 4 bases from V and 6 bases from J, with 13 bases in between. The germline V gene encodes CDR1 SEHNR and CDR2 FQNEAQ (reference sequence). The CDR3 is made up of 14 amino acids.

V and J are TRBV5-5 and TRBJ2-6; D ambiguous. There are 15 residues in the CDR3. The V end was cut by 0 bases, the J end by 4 bases, with 8 bases between. From germline, CDR1 is SGHKS and CDR2 YYEKEE (reference sequence). CDR3 residues: CASSLAGSGANVLTF. In DNA, the CDR3 is TGTGCCAGCAGCTTGGCTGGCTCCGGGGCCAACGTCCTGACTTTC.

The chain has TRBV7-9 and TRBJ2-3; D is perhaps TRBD1 or TRBD2 (6 bases each). CDR1 and CDR2 (germline): SEHNR, FQNEAQ (reference sequence). This CDR3 comprises 15 residues. V was clipped by 5 bases and J by 4 bases, with 16 bases between them. The CDR3 sequence is CASSPNNGGPDTQYF. The CDR3 DNA reads as TGTGCCAGCAGCCCTAATAATGGGGGGCCAGATACGCAGTATTTT.

J is TRBJ1-1 and V is TRBV12-3 or TRBV12-4, with a weak D call TRBD1 (6 bases). The germline V and J ends were trimmed by 5 bases and 5 bases, with 12 bases remaining between them. This CDR3 comprises 13 residues. CDR3 residues: CASSQGRGTEAFF. Here the CDR3 DNA reads TGTGCCAGCAGTCAGGGGAGAGGGACTGAAGCTTTCTTT.

V and J are TRBV9 and TRBJ1-4; D unresolved. Germline lookup yields CDR1 SGDLS and CDR2 YYNGEE. V dropped 0 bases and J dropped 0 bases, with 6 bases sitting between them. This CDR3 is built from 15 residues. CDR3 residues: CASSVDAATNEKLFF. CDR3 nucleotide sequence: TGTGCCAGCAGCGTAGACGCAGCAACTAATGAAAAACTGTTTTTT.

V is TRBV18 and J is TRBJ1-2, with TRBD1 matching 7 bases. Per the germline V gene, CDR1 is KGHSH and CDR2 is LQKENI. Germline trimming cut 2 bases from V and 6 bases from J; bases unmatched to any gene: 0. This CDR3 contains 12 residues. The CDR3 coding sequence is TGTGCCAGCTCACCAACAGGGGATGGCTACACCTTC. Protein sequence: CASSPTGDGYTF.

The genes are TRBV7-9 and TRBJ2-5; D may be TRBD1 (6 bases). Germline V gene lookup returns CDR1 SEHNR and CDR2 FQNEAQ (reference sequence). CDR3 length: 14 amino acids. Deletions cut 3 bases from V and 1 base from J, with 9 bases between. CDR3 sequence reads: CASSFGQPQETQYF. The CDR3, as DNA: TGTGCCAGCAGCTTCGGACAGCCCCAAGAGACCCAGTACTTC.

V is TRBV5-6 and J is TRBJ2-3, with D tentatively TRBD1 (6 bases). Trimming cost V 0 bases and J 4 bases, with 18 bases left between them. This CDR3 is built from 17 residues. Germline CDR1 is SGHDT and CDR2 is YYEEEE. This CDR3 reads CASSLARGRGTADTQYF. The CDR3 nucleotides read TGTGCCAGCAGCTTGGCCCGGGGCAGGGGAACCGCAGATACGCAGTATTTT.

This clone was picked up one time. V and J are TRBV27 and TRBJ2-7; TRBD1 agrees at 7 bases. Trimming took 3 bases from V and 0 from J; bases not matched to a gene: 5. CDR1 is MNHEY, CDR2 SMNVEV, per germline (reference sequence). The CDR3 has 15 amino acids. CDR3 in DNA: TGTGCCAGCAGTTTGCGACAGGGAGTCTCCTACGAGCAGTACTTC. This translates into CASSLRQGVSYEQYF.